This TCR beta chain was found in a study of Graves' ophthalmopathy and Graves' hyperthyroidism. Study results and limitations: The authors also found most expanded thyroid clonotypes above 0.001 frequency in blood.

From RNA, the CDR3 regions of TCR beta chains were amplified and sequenced. Scientists carried out first-round RT-PCR using HTBI primers and then a second-round multiplex PCR. A single record per CDR3 protein comes from TCRdb applying MiXCR to the multiplex PCR reads. The sample yields over a million distinct CDR3 sequences, 35% to 40% seen once. The germline CDR1 and CDR2 sequences are SEHNR and FQNEAQ (reference sequence). The CDR3 has 13 residues. Recruitment covered hyperthyroidism patients aged 18 to 65 whose new diagnosis was of under 2 months' duration. Other autoimmune disease, uncontrolled infection, pregnancy and lactation led to exclusion. In its sample, this clonotype was seen many times. Its antigen is currently unknown. The junction shows a germline mismatch at one end, possibly a read error.

The sequence was collected from an adult man with Graves' hyperthyroidism. Sequenced sample: peripheral blood or thyroid tissue (not recorded which). The chain uses TRBV7-9 and TRBJ1-1; the D is unclear. The CDR3 reads CASRLAGNTEAFF. CDR3 sequence (DNA): TGTGCCAGCAGGTTAGCAGGGAACACTGAAGCTTTCTTT.